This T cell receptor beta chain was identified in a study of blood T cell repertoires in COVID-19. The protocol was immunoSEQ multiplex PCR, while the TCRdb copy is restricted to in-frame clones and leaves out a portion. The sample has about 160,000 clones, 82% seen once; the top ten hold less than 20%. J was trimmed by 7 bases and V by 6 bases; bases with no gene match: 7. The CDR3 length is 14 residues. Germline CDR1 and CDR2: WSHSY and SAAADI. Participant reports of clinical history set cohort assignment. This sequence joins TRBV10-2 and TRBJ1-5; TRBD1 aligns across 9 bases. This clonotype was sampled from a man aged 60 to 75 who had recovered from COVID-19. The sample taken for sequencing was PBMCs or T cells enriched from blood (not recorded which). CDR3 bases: TGCGCCAGCAGGCCCGGGACAGGGAACCAGCCCCAGCATTTT. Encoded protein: CASRPGTGNQPQHF.